These 8 T cell receptor beta chains were sequenced from one sample in a study of shared clonotypes between healthy human individuals. Assay used: immunoSEQ multiplex PCR; TCRdb lists only in-frame clones, some missing. The sample contains more than 2 million clones, about 95% of which appear only once. Sequenced sample: naive CD4+ T cells sorted from blood. Described subset: CD45RA+ positively selected. The receptors derive from a man aged 18 to 29 in good health.

This chain connects TRBV5-6 to TRBJ1-2, with a weak D call TRBD1 (5 bases). Between the trimmed V and J ends, which lost 2 bases and 7 bases, there was a span of 12 bases. From germline, CDR1 is SGHDT and CDR2 YYEEEE. The CDR3 has 13 residues. CDR3 DNA sequence: TGTGCCAGCAGCTTAGGAGGGACCGGTGGCTACACCTTC. Its protein product is CASSLGGTGGYTF.

The chain uses TRBV11-2 and TRBJ2-3; tentatively, D is TRBD2 (5 bases). Deletions cut 3 bases from V and 4 bases from J, with 14 bases between. Germline-derived CDR1 and CDR2 are SGHAT and FQNNGV. The CDR3 is 15 residues long. The CDR3: CASSFAPKGADTQYF. DNA of the CDR3: TGTGCCAGCAGCTTTGCCCCGAAGGGAGCAGATACGCAGTATTTT.

Here the CDR3 reads CASSQNLEPTVTKQYF. CDR3 sequence (DNA): TGCGCCAGCAGCCAGAATCTAGAGCCCACTGTAACGAAGCAGTATTTT. This sequence joins TRBV5-1 and TRBJ2-3; no clear D. The CDR3 runs to 16 residues. V lost 4 bases and J lost 11, with 26 bases in between. CDR1 is SGHRS and CDR2 is YFSETQ in the germline V gene.

The chain is built from TRBV30 and TRBJ2-3; a possible D gene is TRBD2 (6 bases). V was clipped by 5 bases and J by 4 bases, with 10 bases between them. The CDR3 totals 12 residues. Germline CDR1 reads GTSNPN; CDR2 reads SVGIG (reference sequence). Here the CDR3 DNA reads TGTGCCTGGGCGGAGGGGCCAGATACGCAGTATTTT. Translated: CAWAEGPDTQYF.

This chain links TRBV6-5 with TRBJ2-7; 12 positions agree with TRBD2. The CDR3 totals 14 residues. Per germline, CDR1 MNHEY and CDR2 SVGAGI. J lost 3 bases, V lost 7 bases, and 4 bases had no gene match. The CDR3 region is CASIKLAGGYEQYF. The DNA for the CDR3 is TGTGCCAGCATCAAACTAGCGGGGGGCTACGAGCAGTACTTC.

The V gene is TRBV7-2, the J gene TRBJ2-7; unclear D gene. Germline-derived CDR1 and CDR2 are SGHTA and FQGNSA. V was trimmed by 0 bases and J by 3 bases, leaving 9 bases between them. The CDR3 has 14 amino acids. CDR3 nucleotides: TGTGCCAGCAGCTTAGCCCGAGAATTCTACGAGCAGTACTTC. Encoded protein: CASSLAREFYEQYF.

This sequence joins TRBV19 and TRBJ1-5; TRBD1 is a possible D gene (6 bases). Germline V gene lookup returns CDR1 LNHDA and CDR2 SQIVND (reference sequence). The CDR3 runs 16 residues. V was shortened by 7 bases and J by 1 base, with 17 bases between the two germline ends. Here the CDR3 reads CASNKVGGGSNQPQHF. DNA for the CDR3: TGTGCCAGTAACAAGGTGGGAGGGGGAAGCAATCAGCCCCAGCATTTT.

The CDR3 DNA sequence: TGTGCCAGCAGTGCATCTGACAGGGAGAACACTGAAGCTTTCTTT. It codes for CASSASDRENTEAFF. The J gene is TRBJ1-1, the V gene TRBV2, with 7 bases fitting TRBD1. The CDR3 is made up of 15 amino acids. V gave up 4 bases and J gave up 1 base; unmatched junction bases: 6. The germline gives CDR1 SNHLY, CDR2 FYNNEI.